The subject of this entry is one T cell receptor beta chain. Its antigen is undetermined. The entry originates in a study of follicular helper T cells after annual influenza vaccination. Study-wide background: Sampling occurred days 0, 7 and 28 after each influenza vaccination.

Noted time point: 2015-2016 season, pre-vaccination. Study-wide results and limits: Most later recoveries of Day 7 ICOS+CD38+ clones were ICOS-CD38- cTfh.

Trimming shortened V by 2 bases and J by 3 bases, and 12 bases separated the two germline ends. This CDR3 spans 14 amino acids. Germline lookup yields CDR1 SGHTS and CDR2 YDEGEE. Survey level resolution was used for TCRB sequencing. Assay used: immunoSEQ multiplex PCR; TCRdb lists only in-frame clones, some missing. In the table there are under 15,000 clones, approximately 80% of which are singletons. This clonotype was obtained from an adult who received the influenza vaccine. This chain joins TRBV5-8 and TRBJ2-7, with D perhaps TRBD2 (5 bases). Sequencing used CXCR5+ CD38- circulating T follicular helper cells from blood, obtained on the day of influenza vaccination. Noted subset: circulating Tfh, non-naive CD4+CXCR5+PD-1+ (ICOS+CD38+ or ICOS-CD38-). CDR3: CASSFRALDYEQYF. The CDR3 DNA reads as TGTGCCAGCAGCTTTCGGGCACTAGACTACGAGCAGTACTTC.